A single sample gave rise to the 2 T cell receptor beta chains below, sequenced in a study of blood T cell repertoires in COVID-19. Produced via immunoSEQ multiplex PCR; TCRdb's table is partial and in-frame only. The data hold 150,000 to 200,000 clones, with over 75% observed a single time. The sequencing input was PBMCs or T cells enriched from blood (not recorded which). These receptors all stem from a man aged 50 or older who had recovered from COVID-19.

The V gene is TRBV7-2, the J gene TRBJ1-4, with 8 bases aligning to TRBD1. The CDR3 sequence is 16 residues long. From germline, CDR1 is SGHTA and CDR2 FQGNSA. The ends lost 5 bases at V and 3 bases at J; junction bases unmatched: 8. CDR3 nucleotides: TGTGCCAGCAGCCGGACAGGGCAAGCCCCTAATGAAAAACTGTTTTTT. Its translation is CASSRTGQAPNEKLFF. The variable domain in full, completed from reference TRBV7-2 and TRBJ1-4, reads GAGVSQSPSNKVTEKGKDVELRCDPISGHTALYWYRQSLGQGLEFLIYFQGNSAPDKSGLPSDRFSAERTGGSVSTLTIQRTQQEDSAVYLCASSRTGQAPNEKLFFGSGTQLSVL.

The CDR3 DNA follows: TGCGCCAGCAGGGGACAGCTGGCCTACGAGCAGTACTTC. Its protein product is CASRGQLAYEQYF. The chain carries TRBV5-1 and TRBJ2-7, with 7 bases matching TRBD1. Trimming removed 5 bases from V and 2 bases from J; junction bases left unmatched: 4. The V gene's germline CDR1 is SGHRS and CDR2 YFSETQ. The CDR3 sequence is 13 residues long. The variable domain in full, completed from reference TRBV5-1 and TRBJ2-7, reads KAGVTQTPRYLIKTRGQQVTLSCSPISGHRSVSWYQQTPGQGLQFLFEYFSETQRNKGNFPGRFSGRQFSNSRSEMNVSTLELGDSALYLCASRGQLAYEQYFGPGTRLTVT.